This is a list of T cell receptor beta chains from one sample in a study of cytomegalovirus exposure and HLA in healthy donors. The method was immunoSEQ multiplex PCR; TCRdb's version includes in-frame clones alone and lacks a portion of them. The table lists about 41,000 clones, more than 65% of them singletons. Sequencing input: PBMCs. The source is a man over 45 in good health and CMV-seronegative. CDR3s include the opening cysteine and the closing phenylalanine or tryptophan. D genes are given only for firm matches. Size is omitted from some rows. Given values are once, few, many or a class for expanded clones.

V gene: TRBV18; clone size: -; D gene: -; J gene: TRBJ2-1; CDR3 DNA: TGTGCCAGCTCACGTCTAGTGTCGGCGGAGACCTACAATGAGCAGTTCTTC; CDR3 protein: CASSRLVSAETYNEQFF
V gene: TRBV6-1; clone size: -; D gene: -; J gene: TRBJ2-7; CDR3 DNA: TGTGCCAGCAGAGATACCGGGATAACCTACGAGCAGTACTTC; CDR3 protein: CASRDTGITYEQYF
V gene: TRBV18; clone size: -; D gene: -; J gene: TRBJ1-1; CDR3 DNA: TGTGCCAGCATAGGGGATTCGAACACTGAAGCTTTCTTT; CDR3 protein: CASIGDSNTEAFF
V gene: TRBV6-5; clone size: -; D gene: -; J gene: TRBJ1-1; CDR3 DNA: TGTGCCAGCACCGGAAACTGGAGGGACACTGAAGCTTTCTTT; CDR3 protein: CASTGNWRDTEAFF
V gene: TRBV6-5; clone size: -; D gene: TRBD1; J gene: TRBJ1-2; CDR3 DNA: TGTGCCAGCCATCCTCCAGGGGGGTATGGCTACACCTTC; CDR3 protein: CASHPPGGYGYTF
V gene: TRBV5-1; clone size: few; D gene: TRBD1; J gene: TRBJ2-3; CDR3 DNA: TGCGCCAGCGTTGTCGGACAGGGTACTGCAGATACGCAGTATTTT; CDR3 protein: CASVVGQGTADTQYF
V gene: TRBV21-1; clone size: -; D gene: -; J gene: TRBJ2-1; CDR3 DNA: TGTGCCAGCATCCGAAGCGTTTTGAAGAGTAATGAGCAGTTCTTC; CDR3 protein: CASIRSVLKSNEQFF
V gene: TRBV28; clone size: -; D gene: -; J gene: TRBJ2-5; CDR3 DNA: TGTGCCAGCAGTCCACCGACGCCACCGGGGCAGTACTTC; CDR3 protein: CASSPPTPPGQYF
V gene: TRBV14; clone size: -; D gene: TRBD2; J gene: TRBJ2-3; CDR3 DNA: TGTGCCAGCAGCCAAGAACGCGGGGCGGGAGGCCTCACAGATACGCAGTATTTT; CDR3 protein: CASSQERGAGGLTDTQYF
V gene: TRBV9; clone size: -; D gene: TRBD1; J gene: TRBJ2-7; CDR3 DNA: TGTGCCAGCAGCAGAGGACAGGGGGCTTACGAGCAGTACTTC; CDR3 protein: CASSRGQGAYEQYF
V gene: TRBV6-4; clone size: -; D gene: -; J gene: TRBJ2-5; CDR3 DNA: TGTGCCAGCAGTGACTCGTGTTCGCAAGAGACCCAGTACTTC; CDR3 protein: CASSDSCSQETQYF
V gene: TRBV7-2; clone size: -; D gene: -; J gene: TRBJ2-1; CDR3 DNA: TGTGCCAGCAGCCCAGAGGGCCGCGGGGCAGGTCGCTCCTACAATGAGCAGTTCTTC; CDR3 protein: CASSPEGRGAGRSYNEQFF
V gene: TRBV5-5; clone size: -; D gene: TRBD1; J gene: TRBJ1-1; CDR3 DNA: TGTGCCAGCAGCGTTGTAGGTGCAGGGGGCATGAGGGCTTTCTTT; CDR3 protein: CASSVVGAGGMRAFF
V gene: TRBV6-5; clone size: -; D gene: TRBD1; J gene: TRBJ1-1; CDR3 DNA: TGTGCCAGCCGCGGACAGGGGGCAGGGGACACTGAAGCTTTCTTT; CDR3 protein: CASRGQGAGDTEAFF
V gene: TRBV4-2; clone size: -; D gene: TRBD2; J gene: TRBJ2-1; CDR3 DNA: TGTGCCAGCAGCCAAGAGGGACTAGCCGGGCGAAATGAGCAGTTCTTC; CDR3 protein: CASSQEGLAGRNEQFF
V gene: TRBV6-1; clone size: -; D gene: TRBD1; J gene: TRBJ2-1; CDR3 DNA: TGTGCCAGCAGTGTGACAGGGGGTACCTACAATGAGCAGTTCTTC; CDR3 protein: CASSVTGGTYNEQFF
V gene: TRBV4-3; clone size: -; D gene: -; J gene: TRBJ1-2; CDR3 DNA: TGCGCCAGCAGCCAAGATCTGGCGGAATACTATGGCTACACCTTC; CDR3 protein: CASSQDLAEYYGYTF
V gene: TRBV28; clone size: -; D gene: TRBD1; J gene: TRBJ1-2; CDR3 DNA: TGTGCCAGCAGTTCAACGTCACAGGGGGCTGGGGTGGGCTACACCTTC; CDR3 protein: CASSSTSQGAGVGYTF
V gene: TRBV28; clone size: -; D gene: -; J gene: TRBJ1-2; CDR3 DNA: TGTGCCAGCAGCCTATTTGGGGGCGGCTATGGCTACACCTTC; CDR3 protein: CASSLFGGGYGYTF
V gene: TRBV29-1; clone size: few; D gene: -; J gene: TRBJ2-2; CDR3 DNA: TGCAGCGTCGGCGGGCACTCGAACACCGGGGAGCTGTTTTTT; CDR3 protein: CSVGGHSNTGELFF
V gene: TRBV28; clone size: -; D gene: -; J gene: TRBJ2-5; CDR3 DNA: TGTGCCAGCAGTTTATGGTCAGGGGTCGGGGAGACCCAGTACTTC; CDR3 protein: CASSLWSGVGETQYF
V gene: TRBV4-2; clone size: -; D gene: -; J gene: TRBJ1-4; CDR3 DNA: TGTGCCAGCAGGAAGGGAGGGGAGAATGAAAAACTGTTTTTT; CDR3 protein: CASRKGGENEKLFF
V gene: TRBV27; clone size: -; D gene: TRBD2; J gene: TRBJ2-3; CDR3 DNA: TGTGCCAGCAGTTTGCAGCGGGAGATGGGAGATACGCAGTATTTT; CDR3 protein: CASSLQREMGDTQYF
V gene: TRBV6-5; clone size: -; D gene: TRBD1; J gene: TRBJ1-1; CDR3 DNA: TGTGCCAGCAGCCTCCAGGGGGCTAACACTGAAGCTTTCTTT; CDR3 protein: CASSLQGANTEAFF